This T cell receptor (beta chain) was recorded in a study of T cell changes during pregnancy in multiple sclerosis. Using immunoSEQ multiplex PCR, the repertoire was profiled, and TCRdb retains in-frame clones only, with some absent. This table has approximately 43,000 clones, about 93% appearing once. With V trimmed by 6 bases and J by 2 bases, 6 bases remained unmatched. CDR1 is SEHNR and CDR2 is FQNEAQ in the germline V gene (reference sequence). The CDR3 is 15 residues long. This material consisted of CD8+ T cells from peripheral blood mononuclear cells, taken after pregnancy. The chain joins TRBV7-9 to TRBJ2-1; 8 nucleotides line up with TRBD1. The receptor was isolated from a female donor with multiple sclerosis, enrolled in a pregnancy study. CDR3 loop: CASRTGTGPYNEQFF. The CDR3 region has the DNA TGTGCCAGCAGGACCGGGACAGGTCCCTACAATGAGCAGTTCTTC.